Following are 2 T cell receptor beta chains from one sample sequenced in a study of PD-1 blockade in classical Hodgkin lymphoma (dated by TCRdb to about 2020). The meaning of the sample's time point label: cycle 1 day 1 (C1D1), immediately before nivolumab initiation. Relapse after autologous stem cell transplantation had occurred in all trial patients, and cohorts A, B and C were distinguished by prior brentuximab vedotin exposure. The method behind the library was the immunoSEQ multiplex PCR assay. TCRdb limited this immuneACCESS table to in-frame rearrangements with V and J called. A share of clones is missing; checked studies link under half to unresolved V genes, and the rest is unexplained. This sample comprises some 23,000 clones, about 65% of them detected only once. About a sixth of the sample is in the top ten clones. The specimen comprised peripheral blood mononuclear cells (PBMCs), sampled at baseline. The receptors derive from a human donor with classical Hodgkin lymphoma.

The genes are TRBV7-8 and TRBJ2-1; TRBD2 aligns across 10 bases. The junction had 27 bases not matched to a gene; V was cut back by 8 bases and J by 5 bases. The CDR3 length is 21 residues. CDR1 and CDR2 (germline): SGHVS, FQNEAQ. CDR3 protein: CASALRHRRTTGLADDNEQFF. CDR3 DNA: TGTGCCAGCGCCCTTCGCCACAGGCGGACAACAGGACTAGCGGACGACAATGAGCAGTTCTTC.

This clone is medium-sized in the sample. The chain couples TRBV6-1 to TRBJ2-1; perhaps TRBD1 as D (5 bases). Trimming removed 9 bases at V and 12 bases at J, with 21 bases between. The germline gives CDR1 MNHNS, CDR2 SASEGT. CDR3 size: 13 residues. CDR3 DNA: TGTGCCAGTGATTCCGACAGACAATATCCGCAGTTCTTC. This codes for CASDSDRQYPQFF.